Each of the 27 T cell receptor beta chains below was sequenced from the same sample in a study of cytomegalovirus exposure and HLA in healthy donors. The PCR was carried out with 60 Vbeta primers and 13 Jbeta primers. Method: immunoSEQ multiplex PCR; TCRdb's copy keeps in-frame clones and lacks some. The sample consists of about 160,000 clones, about 68% of them appearing once. The sample consisted of PBMCs. The receptors derive from a female donor in good health and CMV-seronegative.

This clone was seen a single time. The chain uses TRBV18 and TRBJ1-1, with 9 bases that match TRBD1. Germline V gene sequence: CDR1 KGHSH, CDR2 LQKENI. The CDR3 runs 13 residues. V lost 6 bases to trimming and J lost 7 bases; unmatched junction nucleotides: 6. CDR3 residues: CASSSQGAGEAFF. The CDR3 DNA follows: TGTGCCAGCTCGTCACAGGGGGCAGGTGAAGCTTTCTTT.

The chain employs TRBV7-2 and TRBJ1-2; D not certain. Trimming shortened V by 3 bases and J by 7 bases, and 15 bases separated the two germline ends. This CDR3 is built from 14 residues. Looked up from germline, CDR1 is SGHTA and CDR2 is FQGNSA. DNA for the CDR3: TGTGCCAGCAGCTTCGACTGGGAGGGTGGTGGCTACACCTTC. Translated: CASSFDWEGGGYTF.

This clone was detected only a few times. J is TRBJ2-4 and V is TRBV19; 7 positions agree with TRBD1. V was pared by 3 bases and J by 6 bases, with 8 bases of the junction left unmatched. Germline V lookup: CDR1 LNHDA, CDR2 SQIVND (reference sequence). The length of the CDR3 is 15 residues. The CDR3: CASSIERQGGNIQYF. For the CDR3, the DNA is TGTGCCAGTAGTATCGAGCGACAGGGCGGAAACATTCAGTACTTC.

The chain carries TRBV11-3 and TRBJ2-5; D perhaps matches TRBD2 (6 bases). The CDR3 contains 14 residues. The germline V gene has CDR1 SGHNT and CDR2 YENEEA. Trimming removed 5 bases at V and 2 bases at J, with 12 bases between. The CDR3 DNA follows: TGTGCCAGCAGCCTCGGACGGGAGCAAGAGACCCAGTACTTC. It translates to CASSLGREQETQYF.

The V gene is TRBV5-6, the J gene TRBJ2-7, with D hard to call. The germline gives CDR1 SGHDT, CDR2 YYEEEE. V gave up 0 bases and J gave up 3 bases, with 10 bases separating them. This CDR3 is 14 amino acids long. CDR3 nucleotides: TGTGCCAGCAGCTTGGGACACCCAGGCTACGAGCAGTACTTC. The encoded protein is CASSLGHPGYEQYF.

Concerning this clone itself: Mismatch with germline at one junction end may stem from a read error. The chain has TRBV7-9 and TRBJ2-3; 10 bases align to TRBD2. This CDR3 has 16 amino acids. Germline V gives CDR1 SEHNR, CDR2 FQNEAQ (reference sequence). In nucleotides, the CDR3 is TGTTCCAGCAGCCCTAGACAGCGGGAGGGCGGAGATACGCAGTATTTT. Amino acid sequence: CSSSPRQREGGDTQYF. Complete variable domain (other parts from reference TRBV7-9 and TRBJ2-3): DTGVSQNPRHKITKRGQNVTFRCDPISEHNRLYWYRQTLGQGPEFLTYFQNEAQLEKSRLLSDRFSAERPKGSFSTLEIQRTEQGDSAMYLCSSSPRQREGGDTQYFGPGTRLTVL.

Written as DNA, the CDR3 is TGTGCCAGCAGCTTTCCGACTAGCGGGGGGTCCCAGACCACAGATACGCAGTATTTT. This encodes CASSFPTSGGSQTTDTQYF. J is TRBJ2-3 and V is TRBV9, with 13 bases fitting TRBD2. The V gene end was trimmed by 4 bases and the J gene end by 2 bases; junction bases not matched to a gene: 13. Germline assignment: CDR1 SGDLS and CDR2 YYNGEE. This CDR3 comprises 19 residues.

J is TRBJ2-3 and V is TRBV13; possible D gene TRBD1, 5 bases. Germline V gives CDR1 PRHDT, CDR2 FYEKMQ (reference sequence). Trimming shortened V by 0 bases and J by 3 bases, and 10 bases separated the two germline ends. The CDR3 has 15 amino acids. In DNA form, the CDR3 reads TGTGCCAGCAGCTTAGGCTGGGCAGGGACAGATACGCAGTATTTT. Protein sequence: CASSLGWAGTDTQYF. The full variable domain, rest sourced from reference TRBV13 and TRBJ2-3, is AAGVIQSPRHLIKEKRETATLKCYPIPRHDTVYWYQQGPGQDPQFLISFYEKMQSDKGSIPDRFSAQQFSDYHSELNMSSLELGDSALYFCASSLGWAGTDTQYFGPGTRLTVL.

V is TRBV11-2 and J is TRBJ2-3, with D perhaps TRBD2 (5 bases). V was pared by 3 bases and J by 2 bases, with 12 bases between. CDR3 length: 15 amino acids. Germline-derived CDR1 and CDR2 are SGHAT and FQNNGV. The DNA for the CDR3 is TGTGCCAGCAGCTTTTCGGGGAGTACCACAGATACGCAGTATTTT. Amino acids: CASSFSGSTTDTQYF. Combining the CDR3 with reference TRBV11-2 and TRBJ2-3 gives the whole variable domain EAGVAQSPRYKIIEKRQSVAFWCNPISGHATLYWYQQILGQGPKLLIQFQNNGVVDDSQLPKDRFSAERLKGVDSTLKIQPAKLEDSAVYLCASSFSGSTTDTQYFGPGTRLTVL.

The gene calls are TRBV4-3 and TRBJ2-7; 7 bases map to TRBD1. The junction had 16 bases not matched to a gene; V was cut back by 3 bases and J by 2 bases. Germline V gene lookup returns CDR1 LGHNA and CDR2 YSLEER. CDR3 length: 18 residues. The CDR3 DNA reads TGCGCCAGCAGCCACCGAACCGGGACAGATGGACGGGCCTACGAGCAGTACTTC. Protein: CASSHRTGTDGRAYEQYF.

This clone has just a few counts. This chain connects TRBV11-2 to TRBJ2-7; D unresolved. The CDR3 is 14 residues long. In germline, CDR1 is SGHAT, CDR2 FQNNGV. V was trimmed by 1 base and J by 0 bases, leaving 7 bases between them. CDR3 in DNA: TGTGCCAGCAGCTTAGGTTCCGGCTCCTACGAGCAGTACTTC. Protein product: CASSLGSGSYEQYF.

This clone was seen a few times. The chain has TRBV5-1 and TRBJ1-2, with D unresolved. The germline V gene has CDR1 SGHRS and CDR2 YFSETQ. Trimming took off 0 bases at V and 6 bases at J, with 9 bases between the two ends. The CDR3 covers 13 residues. The CDR3 nucleotides read TGCGCCAGCAGCTTGGACACAGCAGATGGCTACACCTTC. Protein sequence: CASSLDTADGYTF. The full variable domain, its missing parts supplied by reference TRBV5-1 and TRBJ1-2, is KAGVTQTPRYLIKTRGQQVTLSCSPISGHRSVSWYQQTPGQGLQFLFEYFSETQRNKGNFPGRFSGRQFSNSRSEMNVSTLELGDSALYLCASSLDTADGYTFGSGTRLTVV.

This clone was recorded only once. The V gene is TRBV2, the J gene TRBJ1-4, with 7 bases fitting TRBD1. This CDR3 is 15 amino acids long. The J segment lost 8 bases and the V segment lost 6 bases, leaving 12 bases of the junction unmatched. Germline CDR1 reads SNHLY; CDR2 reads FYNNEI. The CDR3 reads CASRPQGQQGEKLFF. DNA of the CDR3: TGTGCCAGCAGGCCGCAGGGACAGCAAGGAGAAAAACTGTTTTTT.

This clone was seen more than once but under ten times. This chain links TRBV18 with TRBJ2-7; D perhaps matches TRBD1 (6 bases). Trimming pared 4 bases from V and 5 bases from J, leaving 12 bases between. The CDR3 covers 13 residues. The V gene's germline CDR1 is KGHSH and CDR2 LQKENI. The CDR3 sequence is CASSQGQTNEQYF. The CDR3 bases are TGTGCCAGCTCACAAGGACAGACAAACGAGCAGTACTTC.

J is TRBJ1-2 and V is TRBV18; 10 positions match TRBD1. The CDR3 totals 15 residues. The V gene's germline CDR1 is KGHSH and CDR2 LQKENI. Trimming took 4 bases from V and 5 from J; bases not matched to a gene: 7. CDR3 protein: CASSRGDRGVYGYTF. CDR3 DNA sequence: TGTGCCAGCTCACGAGGGGACAGGGGTGTATATGGCTACACCTTC.

V is TRBV2 and J is TRBJ2-7; D is possibly TRBD1 (6 bases). CDR1 is SNHLY and CDR2 is FYNNEI in the germline V gene. The germline V and J ends were trimmed by 8 bases and 3 bases, with 17 bases remaining between them. This CDR3 has 14 residues. The CDR3 spells CASGPWQGSYEQYF. In DNA, the CDR3 is TGTGCCAGCGGCCCGTGGCAGGGGAGCTACGAGCAGTACTTC.

J is TRBJ2-1 and V is TRBV13, with 13 bases identical to TRBD2. The germline gives CDR1 PRHDT, CDR2 FYEKMQ (reference sequence). The CDR3 totals 15 residues. V dropped 4 bases and J dropped 5; count of bases not matched to a gene: 2. The CDR3 loop reads CASSWTSGGNNEQFF. The DNA of the CDR3 is TGTGCCAGCAGCTGGACTAGCGGGGGAAACAATGAGCAGTTCTTC.

The chain employs TRBV27 and TRBJ1-1; TRBD1 matches 8 bases. V shed 10 bases, J shed 0 bases, and the junction held 10 bases outside the gene matches. CDR3 size: 15 residues. Germline V gives CDR1 MNHEY, CDR2 SMNVEV (reference sequence). The CDR3 nucleotides are TGTGCCACCCGGACAGGGACTGTAATGAACACTGAAGCTTTCTTT. This translates into CATRTGTVMNTEAFF.

V usage is TRBV29-1 and J usage is TRBJ2-7; 11 nucleotides agree with TRBD1. Germline CDR1 and CDR2: SQVTM and ANQGSEA. The V gene end was trimmed by 4 bases and the J gene end by 2 bases; junction bases not matched to a gene: 1. The CDR3 runs 13 residues. The CDR3 region is CSVVGQGAYEQYF. CDR3 DNA: TGCAGCGTTGTGGGACAGGGGGCCTACGAGCAGTACTTC.

The chain is built from TRBV30 and TRBJ1-2, with unresolved D. Trimming took 1 base from V and 7 from J, leaving 7 bases between them. Germline CDR1 and CDR2: GTSNPN and SVGIG (reference sequence). This CDR3 comprises 11 residues. CDR3 in DNA: TGTGCCTGGAGTGACAGAGTTGGCTACACCTTC. Translating gives CAWSDRVGYTF. Full variable domain (remainder filled in from reference TRBV30 and TRBJ1-2): SQTIHQWPATLVQPVGSPLSLECTVEGTSNPNLYWYRQAAGRGLQLLFYSVGIGQISSEVPQNLSASRPQDRQFILSSKKLLLSDSGFYLCAWSDRVGYTFGSGTRLTVV.

The V gene is TRBV5-1, the J gene TRBJ2-5, with 11 bases lining up with TRBD2. Germline lookup yields CDR1 SGHRS and CDR2 YFSETQ. V was pared by 4 bases and J by 0 bases, with 5 bases of the junction left unmatched. The CDR3 extends over 16 amino acids. In nucleotides, the CDR3 is TGCGCCAGCAGCGGGGGACTAGCGGCGAACCAAGAGACCCAGTACTTC. Translating it yields CASSGGLAANQETQYF.

This chain joins TRBV14 and TRBJ1-2; 8 positions match TRBD1. Per germline, CDR1 SGHDN and CDR2 FVKESK. V shed 3 bases, J shed 4 bases, and the junction held 4 bases outside the gene matches. CDR3 length: 14 amino acids. This chain's CDR3 is CASSQTGQVYGYTF. The DNA of the CDR3 is TGTGCCAGCAGCCAGACGGGACAGGTCTATGGCTACACCTTC.

V and J are TRBV4-3 and TRBJ2-6; TRBD2 aligns across 7 bases. V shed 4 bases, J shed 0 bases, and the junction held 9 bases outside the gene matches. The germline CDR1 and CDR2 sequences are LGHNA and YSLEER. This CDR3 has 18 residues. The CDR3 region is CASSREGGASSGANVLTF. The CDR3 DNA sequence: TGCGCCAGCAGCCGTGAGGGAGGGGCCAGCTCTGGGGCCAACGTCCTGACTTTC.

The chain is built from TRBV28 and TRBJ1-6, with a tentative D call TRBD1 (6 bases). This CDR3 spans 14 amino acids. Germline lookup yields CDR1 MDHEN and CDR2 SYDVKM. V lost 8 bases and J 5 bases, leaving 13 bases between the germline ends. CDR3 amino acids: CASLTGHHNSPLHF. CDR3 nucleotides: TGTGCCAGCCTCACAGGGCATCATAATTCACCCCTCCACTTT. The full variable domain, its missing parts supplied by reference TRBV28 and TRBJ1-6, is DVKVTQSSRYLVKRTGEKVFLECVQDMDHENMFWYRQDPGLGLRLIYFSYDVKMKEKGDIPEGYSVSREKKERFSLILESASTNQTSMYLCASLTGHHNSPLHFGNGTRLTVT.

This chain links TRBV5-1 with TRBJ2-1; perhaps TRBD1 as D (6 bases). The CDR3 length is 13 residues. Germline V lookup: CDR1 SGHRS, CDR2 YFSETQ. V was pared by 5 bases and J by 5 bases, with 11 bases between. The CDR3 region has the DNA TGCGCCAGCAGTAGGGGGAGAGACAATGAGCAGTTCTTC. Translating gives CASSRGRDNEQFF.

The V gene is TRBV28, the J gene TRBJ1-1, with 8 bases matching TRBD1. The ends lost 5 bases at V and 0 bases at J; junction bases unmatched: 5. The CDR3 totals 15 residues. Germline V lookup: CDR1 MDHEN, CDR2 SYDVKM. The CDR3 nucleotides read TGTGCCAGCAGTCCCCTGGGACAGGTGAACACTGAAGCTTTCTTT. This encodes CASSPLGQVNTEAFF.

The gene calls are TRBV4-1 and TRBJ2-3; TRBD2 agrees at 8 bases. V trimming: 2 bases; J trimming: 3 bases; junction bases outside the gene matches: 7. CDR3 length equals 16 residues. Germline assignment: CDR1 MGHRA and CDR2 YSYEKL. This CDR3 is CASSQFSGGRTDTQYF. The CDR3 nucleotides are TGCGCCAGCAGCCAATTCTCGGGGGGGCGGACAGATACGCAGTATTTT.